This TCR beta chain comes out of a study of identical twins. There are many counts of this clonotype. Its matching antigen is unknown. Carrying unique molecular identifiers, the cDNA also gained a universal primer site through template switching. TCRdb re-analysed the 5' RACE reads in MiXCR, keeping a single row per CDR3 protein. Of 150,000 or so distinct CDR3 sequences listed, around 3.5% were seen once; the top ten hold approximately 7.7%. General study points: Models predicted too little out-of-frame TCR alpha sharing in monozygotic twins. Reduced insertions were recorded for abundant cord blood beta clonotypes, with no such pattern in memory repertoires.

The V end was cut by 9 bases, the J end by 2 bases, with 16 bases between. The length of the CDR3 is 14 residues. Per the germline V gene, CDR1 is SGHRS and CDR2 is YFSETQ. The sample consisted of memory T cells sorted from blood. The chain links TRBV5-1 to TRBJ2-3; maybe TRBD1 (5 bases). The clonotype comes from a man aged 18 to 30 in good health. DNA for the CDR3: TGCGCCACCGAGAGACAGCCCAACACAGATACGCAGTATTTT. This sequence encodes CATERQPNTDTQYF.